One sample yielded the 10 T cell receptor beta chains listed below, sequenced in a study of vaccination and CD4 T cells after COVID-19. Treatment reported: approximately 10-day PBMC culture with coronavirus spike peptide pools or control peptides (ViraFEST assay). Antigens for these TCRs are unknown. The Oncomine TCR Beta short-read assay was applied to DNA of cultured CD4+ T cells. TCRdb re-derived calls from the PCR reads in MiXCR, one entry per CDR3 protein. This sample has some 3,900 distinct CDR3 sequences, with 11% to 15% found just once. The sequenced material came from CD4+ T cells from blood, cultured in vitro. These TCRs come from a human donor who had recovered from COVID-19.

The chain is built from TRBV9 and TRBJ1-6; D may be TRBD1 (5 bases). V was cut by 4 bases and J by 5 bases, with 13 bases left in between. The CDR3 covers 15 residues. Germline V gene lookup returns CDR1 SGDLS and CDR2 YYNGEE. CDR3 sequence: CASSPRVGDNSPLHF. DNA for the CDR3: TGTGCCAGCAGCCCCCGGGTAGGGGATAATTCACCCCTCCACTTT.

CDR3 region: CASSFYRGTEAFF. DNA of the CDR3: TGTGCCAGTAGTTTCTACAGGGGGACTGAAGCTTTCTTT. The rearrangement links TRBV19 to TRBJ1-1; 8 bases line up with TRBD1. The CDR3 contains 13 residues. J was trimmed by 5 bases and V by 5 bases; bases with no gene match: 4. Per the germline V gene, CDR1 is LNHDA and CDR2 is SQIVND (reference sequence).

The chain uses TRBV3-1 and TRBJ1-5; D is perhaps TRBD1 (5 bases). This CDR3 comprises 13 residues. The V end was cut by 4 bases, the J end by 6 bases, with 10 bases between. CDR1 is LGHDT and CDR2 is YNNKEL in the germline V gene (reference sequence). The CDR3 DNA follows: TGTGCCAGCAGCCCCATGCAGGGTCAGCCCCAGCATTTT. Translation: CASSPMQGQPQHF.

The genes are TRBV2 and TRBJ1-1; D gene unclear. With 6 bases removed from V and 0 bases from J, the gap between germline ends came to 8 bases. Per the germline V gene, CDR1 is SNHLY and CDR2 is FYNNEI. This CDR3 is 13 amino acids long. The CDR3 loop reads CASRGSMNTEAFF. In DNA, the CDR3 is TGTGCCAGCAGAGGTTCCATGAACACTGAAGCTTTCTTT.

This clonotype qualifies as medium-sized. The chain links TRBV6-1 to TRBJ2-5; TRBD2 matches at 8 bases. The germline V gene has CDR1 MNHNS and CDR2 SASEGT. J gave up 7 bases and V 7 bases, and 11 bases lay outside the gene matches. The CDR3 contains 14 residues. The chain's CDR3 is CASKLSGGARTQYF. In DNA, the CDR3 is TGTGCCAGCAAGCTCAGCGGGGGAGCGAGGACCCAGTACTTC.

By share, this clonotype counts as large. As DNA, the CDR3 is TGCAGTGCTTGGAGCTATGGCTACACCTTC. This gives the protein CSAWSYGYTF. The chain has TRBV20-1 and TRBJ1-2; D unclear. Per germline, CDR1 DFQATT and CDR2 SNEGSKA (reference sequence). V gave up 5 bases and J gave up 4 bases, with 5 bases separating them. The CDR3 length is 10 residues.

This clonotype was recorded a few times. The chain employs TRBV12-3 or TRBV12-4 and TRBJ2-3; tentatively, D is TRBD1 (6 bases). Trimming left V 1 base short and J 6 bases short, with 20 bases between. This CDR3 contains 17 residues. The CDR3 protein is CASSLGLLHRAYDTQYF. Written as DNA, the CDR3 is TGTGCCAGCAGTTTAGGTTTGTTGCACAGGGCATACGATACGCAGTATTTT.

The chain couples TRBV30 to TRBJ1-2; 7 bases agree with TRBD1. Trimming cost V 2 bases and J 5 bases; bases outside gene matches: 5. This CDR3 has 13 residues. Germline assignment: CDR1 GTSNPN and CDR2 SVGIG (reference sequence). The chain's CDR3 is CAWSPGQQYGYTF. The CDR3 nucleotides are TGTGCCTGGAGTCCGGGACAGCAGTATGGCTACACCTTC.

Only a few counts were recorded for this clonotype. The junction departs from germline at one end; a sequencing error may be responsible. CDR3: CASSLGVAGVNEQFF. The CDR3, as DNA: TGTGCTAGCAGCTTGGGGGTAGCGGGGGTCAATGAGCAGTTCTTC. This chain uses TRBV7-7 with TRBJ2-1, with 9 nucleotides matching TRBD2. This CDR3 region has 15 residues. The germline CDR1 and CDR2 sequences are SSHAT and FNYEAQ (reference sequence).

By sample share, this clonotype is medium-sized. The chain employs TRBV5-4 and TRBJ1-1; D is ambiguous. The CDR3 contains 14 residues. V was shortened by 0 bases and J by 4 bases, with 10 bases between the two germline ends. Germline V gene lookup returns CDR1 SGHNT and CDR2 YYREEE (reference sequence). The CDR3 spells CASSLERAVTEAFF. The CDR3 DNA reads TGTGCCAGCAGCTTGGAACGGGCCGTCACTGAAGCTTTCTTT.